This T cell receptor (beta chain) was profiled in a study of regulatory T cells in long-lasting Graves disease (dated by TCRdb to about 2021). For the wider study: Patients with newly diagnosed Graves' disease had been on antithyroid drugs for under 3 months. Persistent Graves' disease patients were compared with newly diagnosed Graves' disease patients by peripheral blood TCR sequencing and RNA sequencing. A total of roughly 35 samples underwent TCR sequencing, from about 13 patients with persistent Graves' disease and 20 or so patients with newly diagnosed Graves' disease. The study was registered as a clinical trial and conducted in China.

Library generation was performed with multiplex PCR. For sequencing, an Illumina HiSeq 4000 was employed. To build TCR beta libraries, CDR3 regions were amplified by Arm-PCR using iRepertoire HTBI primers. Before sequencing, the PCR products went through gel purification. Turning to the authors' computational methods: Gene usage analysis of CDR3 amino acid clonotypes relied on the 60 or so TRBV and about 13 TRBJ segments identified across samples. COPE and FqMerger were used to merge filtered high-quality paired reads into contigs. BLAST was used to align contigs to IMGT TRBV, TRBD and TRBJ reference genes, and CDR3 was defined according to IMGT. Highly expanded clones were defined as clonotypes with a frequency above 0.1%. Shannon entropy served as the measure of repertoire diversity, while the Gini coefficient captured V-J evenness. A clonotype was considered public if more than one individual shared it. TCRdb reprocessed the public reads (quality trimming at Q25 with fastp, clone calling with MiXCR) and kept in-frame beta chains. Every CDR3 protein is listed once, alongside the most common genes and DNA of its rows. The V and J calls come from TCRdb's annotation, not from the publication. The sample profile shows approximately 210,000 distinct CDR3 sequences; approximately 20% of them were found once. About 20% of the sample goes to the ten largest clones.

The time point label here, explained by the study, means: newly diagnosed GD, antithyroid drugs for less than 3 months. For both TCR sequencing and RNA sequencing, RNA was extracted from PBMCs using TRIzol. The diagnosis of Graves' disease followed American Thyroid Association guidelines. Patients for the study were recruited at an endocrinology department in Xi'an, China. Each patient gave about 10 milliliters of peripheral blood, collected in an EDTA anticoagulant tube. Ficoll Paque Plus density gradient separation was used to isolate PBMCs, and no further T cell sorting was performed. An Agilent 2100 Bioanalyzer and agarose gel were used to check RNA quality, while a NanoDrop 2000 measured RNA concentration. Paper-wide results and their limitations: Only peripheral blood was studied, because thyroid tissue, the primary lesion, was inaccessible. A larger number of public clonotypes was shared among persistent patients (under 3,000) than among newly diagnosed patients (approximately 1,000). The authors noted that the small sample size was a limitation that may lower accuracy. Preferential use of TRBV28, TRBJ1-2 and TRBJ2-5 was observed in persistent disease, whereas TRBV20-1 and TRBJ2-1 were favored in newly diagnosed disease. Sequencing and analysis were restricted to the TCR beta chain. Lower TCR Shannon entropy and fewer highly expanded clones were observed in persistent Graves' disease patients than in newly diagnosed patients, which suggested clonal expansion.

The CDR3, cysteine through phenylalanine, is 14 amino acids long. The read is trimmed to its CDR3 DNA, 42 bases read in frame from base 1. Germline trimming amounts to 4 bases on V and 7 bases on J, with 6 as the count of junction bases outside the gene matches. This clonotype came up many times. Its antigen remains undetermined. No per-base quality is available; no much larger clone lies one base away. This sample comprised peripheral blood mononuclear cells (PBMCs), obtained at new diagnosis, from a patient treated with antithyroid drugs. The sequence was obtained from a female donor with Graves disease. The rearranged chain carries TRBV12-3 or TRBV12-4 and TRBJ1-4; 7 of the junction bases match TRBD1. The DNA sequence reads TGTGCCAGCAGTTCAGGGGGGGCACGTGAAAAACTGTTTTTT. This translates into CASSSGGAREKLFF.